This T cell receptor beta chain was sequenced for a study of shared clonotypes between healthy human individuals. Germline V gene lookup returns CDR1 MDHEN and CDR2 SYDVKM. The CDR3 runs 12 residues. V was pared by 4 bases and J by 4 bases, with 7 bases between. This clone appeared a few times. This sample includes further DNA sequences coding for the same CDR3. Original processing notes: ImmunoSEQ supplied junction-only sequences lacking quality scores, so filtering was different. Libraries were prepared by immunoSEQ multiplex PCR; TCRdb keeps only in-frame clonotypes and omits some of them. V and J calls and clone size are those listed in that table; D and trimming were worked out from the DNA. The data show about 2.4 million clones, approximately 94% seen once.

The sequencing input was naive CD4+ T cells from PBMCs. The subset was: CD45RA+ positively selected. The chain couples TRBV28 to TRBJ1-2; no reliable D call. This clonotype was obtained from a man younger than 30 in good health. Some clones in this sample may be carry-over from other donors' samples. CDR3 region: CASSWTVYGYTF. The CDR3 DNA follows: TGTGCCAGCAGTTGGACTGTCTATGGCTACACCTTC.